This TCR beta chain was found in a study of blood T cell repertoires in COVID-19. Original methodology: The assay estimated nucleated cells by amplifying reference gene primers. The assay was immunoSEQ multiplex PCR, and TCRdb's table has in-frame clones only and misses some. V and J calls and clone size are those listed in that table; D and trimming were worked out from the DNA. The data hold approximately 230,000 clones, with around 80% observed a single time. With V trimmed by 3 bases and J by 6 bases, 7 bases remained unmatched. Germline CDR1 is MDHEN and CDR2 is SYDVKM. The CDR3 is made up of 14 amino acids.

This sequence was found in a man aged 35 to 55 who had recovered from COVID-19. The chain recombines TRBV28 with TRBJ1-2, with 7 bases identical to TRBD1. Source material: PBMCs or T cells enriched from blood (not recorded which). The DNA for the CDR3 is TGTGCCAGCAGTTTGCCCAGGGGGTTGGATGGCTACACCTTC. Translation gives CASSLPRGLDGYTF.